The present T cell receptor (beta chain) was sequenced within a study of a mutant IDH1 vaccine in newly diagnosed glioma. Study context: Radiotherapy, temozolomide, or both had been given previously, and both were given to most. Broader study findings: Patients mounted vaccine-induced immune responses in around 93% of cases. Top peripheral T cell clonotype shifts appeared unrelated to pseudoprogression.

This CDR3 contains 14 residues. From germline, CDR1 is MNHNS and CDR2 SASEGT. V trimming: 5 bases; J trimming: 4 bases; junction bases outside the gene matches: 5. Time point noted: baseline, week 1 (first vaccination visit). Regarding treatment: pre-vaccination baseline after standard-of-care therapy. New WHO grade 3 or 4 astrocytomas that were IDH1-mutant and ATRX-lost occurred in the donors. To note about this clone: Its cognate antigen is unknown.

Repertoires were generated with immunoSEQ multiplex PCR, while TCRdb's copy carries only in-frame clones and drops some. The table has approximately 100,000 clones, about 90% seen once. This sample comprised PBMCs, obtained from a glioma patient treated with radiotherapy, temozolomide or both. The V call is TRBV6-1, the J call TRBJ1-5, with 7 bases aligning to TRBD1. This TCR came from a woman between 45 and 60 years old with glioma. The CDR3 DNA is TGTGCCAGCAGTCCCCGGGACAGTAATCAGCCCCAGCATTTT. This gives the protein CASSPRDSNQPQHF.